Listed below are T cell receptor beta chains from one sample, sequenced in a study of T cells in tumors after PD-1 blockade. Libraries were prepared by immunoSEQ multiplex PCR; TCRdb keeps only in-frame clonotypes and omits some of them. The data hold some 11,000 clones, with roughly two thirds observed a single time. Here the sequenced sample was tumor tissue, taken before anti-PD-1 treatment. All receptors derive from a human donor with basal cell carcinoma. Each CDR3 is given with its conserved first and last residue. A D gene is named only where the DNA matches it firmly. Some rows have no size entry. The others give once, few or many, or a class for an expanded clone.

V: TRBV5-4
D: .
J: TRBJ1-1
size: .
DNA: TGTGCCAGCAGCCCCCCGTATGACACTGTGAACACTGAAGCTTTCTTT
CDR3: CASSPPYDTVNTEAFF

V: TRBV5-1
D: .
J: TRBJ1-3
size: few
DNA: TGCGCCAGCAGTCTAGGACAGTCCTCTGGAAACACCATATATTTT
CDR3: CASSLGQSSGNTIYF

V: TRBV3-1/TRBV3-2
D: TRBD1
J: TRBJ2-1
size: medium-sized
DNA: TGTGCCAGCAGCCGCGTCCCGGGACAGGGGGACAATGAGCAGTTCTTC
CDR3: CASSRVPGQGDNEQFF

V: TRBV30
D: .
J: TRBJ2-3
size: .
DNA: TGTGCCTGGGTCCTAATAGATACGCAGTATTTT
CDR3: CAWVLIDTQYF

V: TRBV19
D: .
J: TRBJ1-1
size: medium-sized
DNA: TGTGCCAGTTCAATGGGAGGGGGTACCACTGAAGCTTTCTTT
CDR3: CASSMGGGTTEAFF

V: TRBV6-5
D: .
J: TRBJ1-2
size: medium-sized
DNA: TGTGCCAGCAGGGCTCGGTATGGCTACACCTTC
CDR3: CASRARYGYTF

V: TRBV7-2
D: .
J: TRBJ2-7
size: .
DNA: TGTGCCAGCAGCGTTATGTCCCAGGTTGGCGGCTCCTACGAGCAGTACTTC
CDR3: CASSVMSQVGGSYEQYF

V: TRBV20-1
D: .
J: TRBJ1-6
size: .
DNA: TGCAGTGCTAGTGCCGGACAGTACGGAGGAAATTCACCCCTCCACTTT
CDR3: CSASAGQYGGNSPLHF

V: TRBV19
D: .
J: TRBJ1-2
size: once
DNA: TGTGCCAGTAGTATCGACGGGACGCTATTCTATGGCTACACCTTC
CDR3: CASSIDGTLFYGYTF

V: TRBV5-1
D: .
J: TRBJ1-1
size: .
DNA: TGCGCCAGCAGCTTAGAGGGGCGGAACACTGAAGCTTTCTTT
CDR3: CASSLEGRNTEAFF

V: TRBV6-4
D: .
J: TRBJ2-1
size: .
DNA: TGTGCCAGCGCGACGTGTTGGGACGTCTTC
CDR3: CASATCWDVF

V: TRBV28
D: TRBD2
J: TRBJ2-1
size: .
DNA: TGTGCCAGCAGTCTACTTTTAGCGGGAGGGCCTGAGCAGTTCTTC
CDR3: CASSLLLAGGPEQFF

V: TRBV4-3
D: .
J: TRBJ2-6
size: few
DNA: TGCGCCAGCAGCCAAAGATCGGGCTCTGGGGCCAACGTCCTGACTTTC
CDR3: CASSQRSGSGANVLTF

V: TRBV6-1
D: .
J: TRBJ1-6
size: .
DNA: TGTGCCAGCAGTGATCTCGGGGGTAATTCACCCCTCCACTTT
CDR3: CASSDLGGNSPLHF

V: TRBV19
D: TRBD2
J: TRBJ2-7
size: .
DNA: TGTGCCAGTAGTATAGGTGCGGGGGGGCTCCACGAGCAGTACTTC
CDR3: CASSIGAGGLHEQYF